The 29 T cell receptor beta chains presented below share a single source sample, sequenced in a study of shared clonotypes between healthy human individuals. Profiled with immunoSEQ multiplex PCR; TCRdb holds only in-frame clones, not every one. The sample holds fewer than 3 million clones; roughly 92% are singletons and the top ten take around 0.4%. What was sequenced was naive CD4+ T cells from PBMCs. Subset meaning: CD45RA+ positively selected. The receptor source for this set is a man between 18 and 35 years old in good health. Some clones in this sample may be carry-over from other donors' samples.

This sequence joins TRBV18 and TRBJ2-1; D ambiguous. V shed 0 bases and J shed 10 bases, with 7 bases lying between them. Germline V gene data show CDR1 as KGHSH and CDR2 as LQKENI. The CDR3 extends over 12 amino acids. The CDR3 is CASSPPSREQFF. The CDR3 DNA reads as TGTGCCAGCTCACCACCGTCGCGGGAGCAGTTCTTC.

The CDR3 DNA sequence: TGTGCCAGCAGTTCCCACAGTCCTAACTATGGCTACACCTTC. Its protein product is CASSSHSPNYGYTF. The chain is built from TRBV28 and TRBJ1-2; D not certain. Germline assignment: CDR1 MDHEN and CDR2 SYDVKM. The V and J ends lost 4 bases and 0 bases respectively, with 9 bases between them. The CDR3 length is 14 residues.

This clone was detected once. The rearrangement joins TRBV28 to TRBJ1-5; D is undetermined. Trimming removed 2 bases at V and 6 bases at J, with 11 bases between. CDR3 length: 14 residues. The germline gives CDR1 MDHEN, CDR2 SYDVKM. The CDR3 region is CASSLESMVQPQHF. The CDR3 nucleotides read TGTGCCAGCAGTTTAGAGAGTATGGTTCAGCCCCAGCATTTT.

This chain joins TRBV18 and TRBJ2-5; possibly TRBD1 for D (5 bases). This CDR3 spans 13 amino acids. V lost 5 bases, J lost 2 bases, and 9 bases lay in between. Germline assignment: CDR1 KGHSH and CDR2 LQKENI. As DNA, the CDR3 is TGTGCCAGCTCAGCGGCAGGGCAAGAGACCCAGTACTTC. Its translation is CASSAAGQETQYF.

The CDR3 DNA follows: TGTGCCAGTAGTATTTTCGTTGGGGCAGCAGACCCCACCGGGGAGCTGTTTTTT. Protein product: CASSIFVGAADPTGELFF. The rearrangement links TRBV19 to TRBJ2-2, with TRBD1 as a possible D gene (5 bases). CDR3 length equals 18 residues. Germline lookup yields CDR1 LNHDA and CDR2 SQIVND (reference sequence). The ends were cut back, 3 bases at V and 4 bases at J, with 21 bases in the middle.

The chain recombines TRBV7-3 with TRBJ2-7; either TRBD1 or TRBD2 may fit D (5 bases each). This CDR3 contains 17 residues. Germline loops: CDR1 SGHTA, CDR2 FQGTGA. V was shortened by 0 bases and J by 2 bases, with 17 bases between the two germline ends. The CDR3 DNA reads as TGTGCCAGCAGCTTAACGGGGACGGGCTCCACGACCTACGAGCAGTACTTC. It specifies CASSLTGTGSTTYEQYF.

This chain uses TRBV7-3 with TRBJ2-1, with 8 bases identical to TRBD2. This CDR3 spans 17 amino acids. Germline V CDR1 and CDR2: SGHTA, FQGTGA. V lost 1 base to trimming and J lost 1 base; unmatched junction nucleotides: 6. For the CDR3, the DNA is TGTGCCAGCAGCTTAAGAGGTAGCGGGGCATCCTACAATGAGCAGTTCTTC. Translation gives CASSLRGSGASYNEQFF.

The chain recombines TRBV5-1 with TRBJ1-4; weak D call: TRBD1 (5 bases). This CDR3 spans 14 amino acids. Trimming cost V 4 bases and J 6 bases, with 13 bases left between them. The germline gives CDR1 SGHRS, CDR2 YFSETQ. The CDR3 protein is CASSRGGVDEKLFF. The CDR3 bases are TGCGCCAGCAGCAGGGGAGGGGTAGATGAAAAACTGTTTTTT.

With regard to this clone: The sample carries other DNA sequences with the same CDR3. The chain has TRBV9 and TRBJ2-1, with D possibly matching TRBD2 (5 bases). This CDR3 is 14 amino acids long. V lost 0 bases, J lost 1 base, and 5 bases lay in between. The germline V gene has CDR1 SGDLS and CDR2 YYNGEE. The CDR3 here is CASSVGGSYNEQFF. CDR3 DNA: TGTGCCAGCAGCGTAGGAGGGTCCTACAATGAGCAGTTCTTC.

A few counts support this clone. Within the sample, other DNA sequences also encode this same CDR3. The V gene is TRBV7-9, the J gene TRBJ1-4; D unclear. The CDR3 is made up of 11 amino acids. Germline V lookup: CDR1 SEHNR, CDR2 FQNEAQ (reference sequence). Trimming removed 6 bases from V and 7 bases from J, with 6 bases in between. The chain's CDR3 is CASSYGEKLFF. In nucleotides, the CDR3 is TGTGCCAGCAGTTACGGTGAAAAACTGTTTTTT.

The gene calls are TRBV28 and TRBJ1-1; D uncertain. The CDR3 is made up of 12 amino acids. Trimming left V 5 bases short and J 5 bases short, with 9 bases between. Germline CDR1 is MDHEN and CDR2 is SYDVKM. The CDR3 sequence is CASSPAWTEAFF. Here the CDR3 DNA reads TGTGCCAGCAGTCCCGCTTGGACTGAAGCTTTCTTT. Based on the CDR3 plus reference TRBV28 and TRBJ1-1, the full variable domain is DVKVTQSSRYLVKRTGEKVFLECVQDMDHENMFWYRQDPGLGLRLIYFSYDVKMKEKGDIPEGYSVSREKKERFSLILESASTNQTSMYLCASSPAWTEAFFGQGTRLTVV.

As regards this clone: The junction does not match germline at one end; this may be a read error. This chain links TRBV5-1 with TRBJ2-5; 8 bases are shared with TRBD2. CDR1 is SGHRS and CDR2 is YFSETQ in the germline V gene. This CDR3 has 16 amino acids. The CDR3 DNA is TGCGCCAGCAGCCCCGAGCCAGCGGGAGCTCAAGGGACCCAGTACTTC. Protein: CASSPEPAGAQGTQYF.

The rearrangement uses TRBV7-2 and TRBJ2-7; 12 bases are shared with TRBD1. Per germline, CDR1 SGHTA and CDR2 FQGNSA. V shed 1 base, J shed 4 bases, and the junction held 8 bases outside the gene matches. CDR3 size: 17 residues. DNA for the CDR3: TGTGCCAGCAGCTTAGTAGGGACAGGGGGCTTTTTTTACGAGCAGTACTTC. It translates to CASSLVGTGGFFYEQYF.

The sample holds one count of this clone. Other DNA variants within this sample encode the same CDR3. The rearrangement uses TRBV20-1 and TRBJ2-7; 9 bases line up with TRBD1. The CDR3 is made up of 11 amino acids. After removal of 3 bases from V and 6 bases from J, the junction contained 0 bases not matched to a gene. The germline V gene encodes CDR1 DFQATT and CDR2 SNEGSKA (reference sequence). The CDR3 coding sequence is TGCAGTGCTAGGGACAGGGGCGAGCAGTACTTC. It yields the protein CSARDRGEQYF.

The chain links TRBV19 to TRBJ1-2; D ambiguous. Germline V gene data show CDR1 as LNHDA and CDR2 as SQIVND (reference sequence). V gave up 7 bases and J gave up 8 bases, with 11 bases separating them. This CDR3 contains 11 residues. The CDR3 DNA is TGTGCCAGTACCGGCCTGCGGGGCTACACCTTC. Encoded protein: CASTGLRGYTF. Full variable domain (missing parts from reference TRBV19 and TRBJ1-2): DGGITQSPKYLFRKEGQNVTLSCEQNLNHDAMYWYRQDPGQGLRLIYYSQIVNDFQKGDIAEGYSVSREKKESFPLTVTSAQKNPTAFYLCASTGLRGYTFGSGTRLTVV.

The chain combines TRBV7-3 with TRBJ1-2, with D possibly TRBD1 on 5 matching bases. Germline V CDR1 and CDR2: SGHTA, FQGTGA. This CDR3 comprises 15 residues. Trimming left V 1 base short and J 6 bases short, with 15 bases between. CDR3 bases: TGTGCCAGCAGCTTAAACCCAACGGGGGACGATGGCTACACCTTC. Residues: CASSLNPTGDDGYTF.

The chain uses TRBV30 and TRBJ1-6, with D possibly being TRBD1 (6 bases). Trimming took 3 bases from V and 8 from J, leaving 14 bases between them. Germline V gene lookup returns CDR1 GTSNPN and CDR2 SVGIG (reference sequence). This CDR3 spans 14 amino acids. The CDR3 DNA reads as TGTGCCTGGAGGGGAGACAGGTTTTATTCACCCCTCCACTTT. Translated, it gives CAWRGDRFYSPLHF.

The genes are TRBV10-3 and TRBJ2-7; the match to TRBD2 covers 7 bases. Germline-derived CDR1 and CDR2 are ENHRY and SYGVKD. The CDR3 covers 16 residues. Trimming at V came to 0 bases and at J to 3 bases, leaving 8 bases not matched to a gene. The CDR3 nucleotides read TGTGCCATCAGTGAGTCGGGGGGGAACTCCCTCTACGAGCAGTACTTC. Amino acid sequence: CAISESGGNSLYEQYF.

The rearrangement joins TRBV9 to TRBJ2-7; no clear D. Germline loops: CDR1 SGDLS, CDR2 YYNGEE. V was trimmed by 4 bases and J by 5 bases, leaving 13 bases between them. The CDR3 covers 13 residues. The CDR3 here is CASSKRVVDEQYF. The CDR3 coding sequence is TGTGCCAGCAGCAAACGGGTCGTCGACGAGCAGTACTTC.

The chain links TRBV27 to TRBJ2-7; 8 bases are a match to TRBD2. The CDR3 is made up of 18 amino acids. The germline gives CDR1 MNHEY, CDR2 SMNVEV (reference sequence). With V trimmed by 2 bases and J by 1 base, 13 bases remained unmatched. The CDR3 DNA reads as TGTGCCAGCAGTTTAAGGTTTATGCCGGGAGGGCCTTCCTACGAGCAGTACTTC. Translating it yields CASSLRFMPGGPSYEQYF.

The chain has TRBV6-1 and TRBJ2-7; 10 bases align to TRBD1. The trim removed 11 bases at V and 13 bases at J, leaving 11 bases unmatched. The CDR3 sequence is 11 residues long. In germline, CDR1 is MNHNS, CDR2 SASEGT. CDR3 DNA sequence: TGTGCCGGAGGTCGGGGGACAGGGGCTTACTTC. It encodes CAGGRGTGAYF.

This clone was detected only once. The chain recombines TRBV5-1 with TRBJ2-5; D perhaps matches TRBD2 (5 bases). V was shortened by 5 bases and J by 2 bases, with 13 bases between the two germline ends. The CDR3 totals 14 residues. Germline assignment: CDR1 SGHRS and CDR2 YFSETQ. The CDR3 region is CASRRGGPQETQYF. The CDR3 DNA follows: TGCGCCAGCAGACGGGGTGGACCACAAGAGACCCAGTACTTC.

This sequence joins TRBV18 and TRBJ2-1; 13 nucleotides agree with TRBD2. The CDR3 has 15 amino acids. Germline assignment: CDR1 KGHSH and CDR2 LQKENI. Trimming cost V 1 base and J 8 bases; bases outside gene matches: 2. As DNA, the CDR3 is TGTGCCAGCTCACCACGGACTAGCGGGAGCTATGAGCAGTTCTTC. Translating it yields CASSPRTSGSYEQFF.

This clone was seen only once. The chain employs TRBV5-1 and TRBJ2-7; D may be TRBD1 (7 bases). Germline assignment: CDR1 SGHRS and CDR2 YFSETQ. The CDR3 has 13 residues. V was cut by 7 bases and J by 7 bases, with 18 bases left in between. The CDR3 here is CASHHGQAGEQYF. As DNA, the CDR3 is TGCGCCAGCCATCATGGACAGGCGGGAGAGCAGTACTTC.

The chain carries TRBV28 and TRBJ1-1; D is possibly TRBD1 (5 bases). The CDR3 consists of 14 residues. Germline CDR1 reads MDHEN; CDR2 reads SYDVKM. Trimming removed 6 bases at V and 1 base at J, with 12 bases between. The chain's CDR3 is CASRSGQENTEAFF. As DNA, the CDR3 is TGTGCCAGCAGGTCAGGACAAGAGAACACTGAAGCTTTCTTT.

This clone turned up a few times. The V call is TRBV7-9, the J call TRBJ1-1; 7 bases line up with TRBD1. V lost 5 bases and J lost 5; bases outside the gene matches: 11. The CDR3 length is 15 residues. Germline V CDR1 and CDR2: SEHNR, FQNEAQ (reference sequence). CDR3: CASSPNAGGRTEAFF. DNA of the CDR3: TGTGCCAGCAGCCCGAACGCAGGGGGACGGACTGAAGCTTTCTTT.

In the case of this clone: Other DNA sequences in the same sample also yield this CDR3. This chain uses TRBV28 with TRBJ2-1; D remains ambiguous. Deletions cut 1 base from V and 8 bases from J, with 3 bases between. The germline CDR1 and CDR2 sequences are MDHEN and SYDVKM. The CDR3 runs to 11 residues. The CDR3 DNA sequence: TGTGCCAGCAGTTTATCGGATGAGCAGTTCTTC. It yields the protein CASSLSDEQFF.

The CDR3 bases are TGTGCCAGCAGTGTCACGGACAGGGGAAGTCAGCCCCAGCATTTT. Translation gives CASSVTDRGSQPQHF. The chain joins TRBV6-1 to TRBJ1-5, with 9 bases matching TRBD1. This CDR3 spans 15 amino acids. The ends lost 4 bases at V and 6 bases at J; junction bases unmatched: 7. The germline V gene has CDR1 MNHNS and CDR2 SASEGT.

The rearrangement links TRBV6-1 to TRBJ2-7; no clear D. V shed 4 bases and J shed 2 bases, with 9 bases lying between them. This CDR3 comprises 13 residues. Germline CDR1 and CDR2: MNHNS and SASEGT. The CDR3 sequence is CASSGQATYEQYF. CDR3 bases: TGTGCCAGCAGTGGGCAGGCCACCTACGAGCAGTACTTC.